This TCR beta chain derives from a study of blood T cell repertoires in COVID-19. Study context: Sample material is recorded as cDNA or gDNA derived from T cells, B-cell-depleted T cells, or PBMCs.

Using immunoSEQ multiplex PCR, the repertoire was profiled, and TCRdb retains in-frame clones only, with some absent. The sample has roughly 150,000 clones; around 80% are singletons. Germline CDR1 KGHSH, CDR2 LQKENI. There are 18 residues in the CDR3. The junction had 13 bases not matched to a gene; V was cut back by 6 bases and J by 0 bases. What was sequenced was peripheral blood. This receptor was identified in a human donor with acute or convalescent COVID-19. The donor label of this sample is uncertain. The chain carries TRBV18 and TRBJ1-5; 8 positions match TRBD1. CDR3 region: CASSPDRGRVYSNQPQHF. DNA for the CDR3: TGTGCCAGCTCTCCAGACAGGGGAAGGGTATATAGCAATCAGCCCCAGCATTTT. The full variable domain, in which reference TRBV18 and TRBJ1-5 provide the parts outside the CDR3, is NAGVMQNPRHLVRRRGQEARLRCSPMKGHSHVYWYRQLPEEGLKFMVYLQKENIIDESGMPKERFSAEFPKEGPSILRIQQVVRGDSAAYFCASSPDRGRVYSNQPQHFGDGTRLSIL.